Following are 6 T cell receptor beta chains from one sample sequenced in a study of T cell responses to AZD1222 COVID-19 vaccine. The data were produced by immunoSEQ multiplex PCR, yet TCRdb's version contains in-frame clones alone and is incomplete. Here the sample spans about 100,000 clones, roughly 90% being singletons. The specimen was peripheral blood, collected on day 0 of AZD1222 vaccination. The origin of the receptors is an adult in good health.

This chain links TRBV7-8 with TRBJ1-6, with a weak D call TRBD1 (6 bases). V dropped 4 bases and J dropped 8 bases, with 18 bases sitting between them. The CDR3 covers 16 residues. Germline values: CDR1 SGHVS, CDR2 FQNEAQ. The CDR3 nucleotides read TGTGCCAGCAGCTGGACCCAGGGGATTCTTGATTCACCCCTCCACTTT. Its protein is CASSWTQGILDSPLHF.

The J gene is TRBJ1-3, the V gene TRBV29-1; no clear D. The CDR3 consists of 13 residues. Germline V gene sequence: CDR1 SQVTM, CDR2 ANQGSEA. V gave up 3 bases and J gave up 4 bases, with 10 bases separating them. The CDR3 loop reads CSVDRPDGNTIYF. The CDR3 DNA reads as TGCAGCGTTGATCGACCGGACGGAAACACCATATATTTT.

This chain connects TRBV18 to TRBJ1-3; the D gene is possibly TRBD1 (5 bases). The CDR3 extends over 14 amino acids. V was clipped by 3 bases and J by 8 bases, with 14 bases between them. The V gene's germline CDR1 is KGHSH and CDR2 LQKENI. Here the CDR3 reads CASSPDRSGDTIYF. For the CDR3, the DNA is TGTGCCAGCTCACCCGATAGGTCGGGGGACACCATATATTTT.

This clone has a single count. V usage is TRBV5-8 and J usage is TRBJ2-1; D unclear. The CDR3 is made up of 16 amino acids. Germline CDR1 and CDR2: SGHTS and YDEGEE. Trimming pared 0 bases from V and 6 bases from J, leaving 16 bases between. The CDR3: CASSLAWSLSSNEQFF. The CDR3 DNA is TGTGCCAGCAGCTTGGCCTGGTCCCTGTCCAGCAATGAGCAGTTCTTC.

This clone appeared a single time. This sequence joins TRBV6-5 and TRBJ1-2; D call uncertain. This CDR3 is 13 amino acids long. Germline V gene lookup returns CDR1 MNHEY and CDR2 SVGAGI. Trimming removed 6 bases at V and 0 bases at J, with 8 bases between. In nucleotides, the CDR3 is TGTGCCAGCAGGACGGATTCTAACTATGGCTACACCTTC. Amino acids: CASRTDSNYGYTF.

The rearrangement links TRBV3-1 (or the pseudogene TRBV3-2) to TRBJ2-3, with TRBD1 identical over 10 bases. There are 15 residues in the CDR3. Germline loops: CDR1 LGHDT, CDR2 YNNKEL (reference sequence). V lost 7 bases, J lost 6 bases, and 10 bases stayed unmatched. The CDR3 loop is CASTRQGAPLDTQYF. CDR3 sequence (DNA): TGTGCCAGCACCCGACAGGGGGCTCCCTTGGATACGCAGTATTTT.